Presented here are 8 T cell receptor beta chains from one specimen sequenced in a study of CD8 T cells in ankylosing spondylitis (dated by TCRdb to about 2017). The method behind the library was 5' RACE. Sequencing took place on an Illumina HiSeq 2500. Starting from the raw public reads, TCRdb applied fastp trimming at Q25, assembled clones with MiXCR and retained in-frame beta chains. Entries are consolidated by CDR3 protein sequence, retaining the most common genes and DNA. This sample has some 120,000 distinct CDR3 sequences in its table, and roughly 13% of those were observed once. The top ten clones comprise approximately 3% of the sample. What was sequenced was blood, either unsorted or a sorted T cell fraction (not recorded which). The receptors derive from a female donor with ankylosing spondylitis or in good health (not recorded which).

This clonotype showed up many times. The gene calls are TRBV7-9 and TRBJ1-2, with 9 bases fitting TRBD1. V lost 2 bases to trimming and J lost 2 bases; unmatched junction nucleotides: 3. CDR1 is SEHNR, CDR2 FQNEAQ, per germline (reference sequence). The CDR3 extends over 15 amino acids. The CDR3 DNA is TGTGCCAGCAGCTTATCCGGGACAGGGAACTATGGCTACACCTTC. Translation gives CASSLSGTGNYGYTF.

This clonotype turned up a few times. This sequence joins TRBV19 and TRBJ1-4, with D unclear. The ends were cut back, 5 bases at V and 8 bases at J, with 15 bases in the middle. The CDR3 is 14 residues long. CDR1 LNHDA and CDR2 SQIVND come from the germline V gene (reference sequence). CDR3 nucleotide sequence: TGTGCCAGTAGTTCCTCAGGAAGAAGGGAAAAACTGTTTTTT. Translated, it gives CASSSSGRREKLFF.

At least ten counts were recorded for this clonotype. This sequence joins TRBV20-1 and TRBJ2-4; D perhaps matches TRBD2 (6 bases). CDR1 is DFQATT, CDR2 SNEGSKA, per germline (reference sequence). The germline V and J ends were trimmed by 0 bases and 0 bases, with 12 bases remaining between them. The CDR3 is made up of 16 amino acids. The CDR3 spells CSARDPASVAKNIQYF. CDR3 bases: TGCAGTGCTAGAGACCCGGCTAGCGTAGCCAAAAACATTCAGTACTTC.

The chain recombines TRBV20-1 with TRBJ2-1; TRBD2 matches at 13 bases. This CDR3 comprises 17 residues. The V gene's germline CDR1 is DFQATT and CDR2 SNEGSKA (reference sequence). Trimming cost V 3 bases and J 5 bases; bases outside gene matches: 10. The CDR3, as DNA: TGCAGTGCTAGCTCCGGGACTAGCGGGGCGCCGGACAATGAGCAGTTCTTC. Its protein product is CSASSGTSGAPDNEQFF.

This clonotype was seen repeatedly, ten times or more. One end of the junction fails to match germline, which may point to a read error. The chain couples TRBV7-7 to TRBJ2-1; perhaps TRBD2 as D (6 bases). Per the germline V gene, CDR1 is SSHAT and CDR2 is FNYEAQ (reference sequence). This CDR3 comprises 17 residues. DNA of the CDR3: TGTGCTAGCAGCCCTGGGGGGTTTGGTATTTCCTACAATGAGCAGTTCTTC. Translated, it gives CASSPGGFGISYNEQFF.

CDR3 loop: CASSLLAGGSSYEQYF. The CDR3, as DNA: TGTGCCAGCAGCCTACTAGCGGGGGGCTCCTCCTACGAGCAGTACTTC. J is TRBJ2-7 and V is TRBV7-2; 12 nucleotides line up with TRBD2. Germline V CDR1 and CDR2: SGHTA, FQGNSA. The V and J ends lost 5 bases and 0 bases, in that order; junction bases with no gene match: 5. This CDR3 region has 16 residues.

The table lists this clonotype with many counts. V gene TRBV29-1 combines with J gene TRBJ1-1; D is perhaps TRBD1 (6 bases). Germline values: CDR1 SQVTM, CDR2 ANQGSEA. This CDR3 has 13 residues. V was cut by 6 bases and J by 0 bases, with 11 bases left in between. CDR3 nucleotide sequence: TGCAGCGTCCAGACAGGCTTGAACACTGAAGCTTTCTTT. Its translation is CSVQTGLNTEAFF.

This clonotype has ten or more counts. The CDR3, as DNA: TGTGCCAGCAGTTACTCCGGACAGGGAGCTCTGGGCGAGCAGTACTTC. Translation: CASSYSGQGALGEQYF. The rearrangement uses TRBV6-2 or TRBV6-3 and TRBJ2-7, with 8 bases matching TRBD1. The CDR3 extends over 16 amino acids. The V segment lost 0 bases and the J segment 6 bases; nucleotides outside the gene matches: 10. Germline V CDR1 and CDR2: MNHEY, SVGEGT.